This T cell receptor (beta chain) was retrieved from a study of T cells in Graves' hyperthyroidism and ophthalmopathy. Between the trimmed V and J ends, which lost 6 bases and 3 bases, there was a span of 12 bases. CDR3 length equals 13 residues. CDR1 is MNHEY, CDR2 SVGEGT, per germline. This clonotype was counted many times. Exclusion of patients followed from uncontrolled infection, other autoimmune disease, pregnancy or lactation. RNA transcripts gave rise to amplified TCR beta CDR3 regions. HTBI primers were employed in a first-round RT-PCR of the TCR CDR3. MiXCR, applied by TCRdb to the multiplex PCR reads, yields one record per CDR3 protein. There are roughly 45,000 distinct CDR3 sequences in the sample; about 52% occur only once, and roughly a third lies in the top ten.

Sequencing was done on a sample of peripheral blood or thyroid tissue (not recorded which). This TCR was recovered from a woman between 45 and 60 years old with Graves' hyperthyroidism. This rearrangement joins TRBV6-2 or TRBV6-3 to TRBJ2-7; no definite D call. For the CDR3, the DNA is TGTGCCAGCAGACTTCAAGACCACTACGAGCAGTACTTC. This translates into CASRLQDHYEQYF.